This TCR beta chain was found in a study of cytomegalovirus exposure and HLA in healthy donors. Study conclusions and caveats: Generally TCR sequences proved uncommon, though certain public TCRs appeared in numerous donors. Segments of the TCR beta V type were, in most cases, productive about 90% or about 30% of the time in an earlier analysis.

There are 14 residues in the CDR3. Germline CDR1 and CDR2: SQVTM and ANQGSEA. The V segment lost 7 bases and the J segment 6 bases; nucleotides outside the gene matches: 10. Primers included in the PCR were 60 Vbeta and 13 Jbeta primers. Produced via immunoSEQ multiplex PCR; TCRdb's table is partial and in-frame only. Of some 130,000 clones listed, around 63% were seen once; the top ten hold approximately 1.7%. Notes on this clone: Its specificity is not known.

The specimen sequenced was PBMCs. This sequence joins TRBV29-1 and TRBJ2-3; TRBD2 matches 10 bases. The TCR comes from a human donor in good health. In DNA, the CDR3 is TGCAGCGGAGCCAGAGCGGGGGGGATGGATACGCAGTATTTT. Translating it yields CSGARAGGMDTQYF.